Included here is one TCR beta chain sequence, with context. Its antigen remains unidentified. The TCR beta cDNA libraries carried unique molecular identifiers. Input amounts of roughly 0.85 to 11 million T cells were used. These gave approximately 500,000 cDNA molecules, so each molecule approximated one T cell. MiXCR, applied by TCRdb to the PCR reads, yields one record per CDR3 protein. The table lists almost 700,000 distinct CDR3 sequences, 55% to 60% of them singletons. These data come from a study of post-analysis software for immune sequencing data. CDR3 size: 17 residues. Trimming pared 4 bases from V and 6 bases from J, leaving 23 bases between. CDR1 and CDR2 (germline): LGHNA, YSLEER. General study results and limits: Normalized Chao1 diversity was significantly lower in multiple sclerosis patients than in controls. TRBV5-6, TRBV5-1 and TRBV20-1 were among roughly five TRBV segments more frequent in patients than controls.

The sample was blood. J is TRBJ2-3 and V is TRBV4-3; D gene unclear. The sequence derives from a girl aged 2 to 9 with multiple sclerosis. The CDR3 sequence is CASSPTPWTGPTDTQYF. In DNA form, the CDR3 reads TGCGCCAGCAGCCCAACACCATGGACCGGACCCACGGATACGCAGTATTTT.